This T cell receptor beta chain was sequenced for a study of monozygotic twins with inflammatory bowel disease. Reprocessing the 5' RACE reads, TCRdb reports a single entry for every CDR3 protein and omits DNA. The listing contains approximately 400,000 distinct CDR3 sequences. The CDR3 runs to 14 residues. Per germline, CDR1 MNHEY and CDR2 SVGAGI. The clonotype was recovered from a human donor with ulcerative colitis or Crohn's disease, or a healthy co-twin of an affected twin (not recorded which). V and J are TRBV6-5 and TRBJ1-1; the TCRdb D gene call, TRBD1, has no DNA to confirm it. Sequencing used blood. CDR3 residues: CASSYQGMNTEAFF.